This TCR beta chain was retrieved from a study of control samples from healthy donors and cancer patients. Trimming removed 0 bases at V and 4 bases at J, with 15 bases between. The CDR3 sequence is 16 residues long. The germline gives CDR1 KGHSH, CDR2 LQKENI. Clones were read by immunoSEQ multiplex PCR, and TCRdb kept only the in-frame ones, dropping some. Of about 78,000 clones in the sample, 85% to 90% were seen once. The chain employs TRBV18 and TRBJ1-2, with a weak D call TRBD1 (5 bases). The sequenced material came from blood. The clonotype was recovered from a woman aged 60-75 years in good health. CDR3 nucleotides: TGTGCCAGCTCACCACCAGGCATAGGGACGGCCTATGGCTACACCTTC. It specifies CASSPPGIGTAYGYTF.